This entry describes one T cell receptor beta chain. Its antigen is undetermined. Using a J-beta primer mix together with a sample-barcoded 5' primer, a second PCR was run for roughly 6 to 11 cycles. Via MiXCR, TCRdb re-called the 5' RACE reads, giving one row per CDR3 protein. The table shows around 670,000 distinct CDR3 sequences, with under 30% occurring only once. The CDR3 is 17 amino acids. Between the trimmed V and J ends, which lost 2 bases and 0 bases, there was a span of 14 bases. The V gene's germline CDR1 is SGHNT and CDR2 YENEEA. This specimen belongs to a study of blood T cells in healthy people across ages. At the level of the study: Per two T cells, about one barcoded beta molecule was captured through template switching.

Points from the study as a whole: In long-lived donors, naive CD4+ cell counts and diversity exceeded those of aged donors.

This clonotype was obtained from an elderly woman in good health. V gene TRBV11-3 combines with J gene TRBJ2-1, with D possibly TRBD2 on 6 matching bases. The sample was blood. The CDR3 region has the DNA TGTGCCAGCAGCTTAATAGGCGGACTAAGCTCCTACAATGAGCAGTTCTTC. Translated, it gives CASSLIGGLSSYNEQFF.